This is a list of T cell receptor beta chains from one sample in a study of cytomegalovirus exposure and HLA in healthy donors. Only in-frame clones appear in the TCRdb table, and some are missing; sequencing was by immunoSEQ multiplex PCR. The sample holds some 120,000 clones, around nine tenths seen once. The sample was PBMCs. These TCRs come from a man younger than 45 in good health and CMV-seronegative. CDR3s include the opening cysteine and the closing phenylalanine or tryptophan. A D gene is named only where the DNA matches it firmly. Size values are once, few and many counts, or a class for expanded clones, and some rows have none.

size	V	D	J	CDR3	DNA
.	TRBV6-4	.	TRBJ1-6	CASRSEGLTNSPLHF	TGTGCCAGCCGATCTGAGGGTCTCACTAATTCACCCCTCCACTTT
.	TRBV11-2	.	TRBJ1-1	CASSLGEAQEAFF	TGTGCCAGCAGCTTAGGTGAGGCTCAGGAAGCTTTCTTT
once	TRBV9	.	TRBJ2-2	CASSVLSEVVTGELFF	TGTGCCAGCAGCGTACTCTCAGAAGTCGTCACCGGGGAGCTGTTTTTT
.	TRBV7-2	TRBD2	TRBJ2-2	CASSLGLAGGSAGELFF	TGTGCCAGCAGCTTAGGACTAGCGGGAGGGTCGGCCGGGGAGCTGTTTTTT
.	TRBV2	TRBD2	TRBJ2-1	CASSASSGRAFYNEQFF	TGTGCCAGCAGTGCGAGTAGCGGGAGGGCCTTCTACAATGAGCAGTTCTTC
.	TRBV5-1	TRBD1	TRBJ2-7	CASSTTGTGVYEQYF	TGCGCCAGCAGCACCACCGGGACAGGGGTCTACGAGCAGTACTTC
.	TRBV7-9	TRBD2	TRBJ2-3	CASSFSAGVPDTQYF	TGTGCCAGCAGCTTTTCAGCGGGAGTGCCAGATACGCAGTATTTT
.	TRBV27	TRBD2	TRBJ2-3	CASSLISGNQGDTQYF	TGTGCCAGCAGTCTCATTAGCGGGAATCAGGGGGATACGCAGTATTTT
.	TRBV29-1	.	TRBJ1-1	CSVLEGMAFF	TGCAGCGTGCTTGAGGGAATGGCTTTCTTT
.	TRBV5-6	.	TRBJ1-2	CASSYTPETASYGYTF	TGTGCCAGCAGCTACACACCAGAAACTGCTAGCTATGGCTACACCTTC
.	TRBV30	.	TRBJ2-7	CAWSGGPYEQYF	TGTGCCTGGAGTGGCGGGCCCTACGAGCAGTACTTC
.	TRBV15	TRBD2	TRBJ2-1	CATSRDPTSSGMEFF	TGTGCCACCAGCAGAGACCCCACCAGCAGCGGGATGGAGTTCTTC